Each of the 22 T cell receptor beta chains below was sequenced from the same sample in a study of blood T cell repertoires in COVID-19. Repertoires were generated with immunoSEQ multiplex PCR, while TCRdb's copy carries only in-frame clones and drops some. The sample yields over 150,000 clones, approximately 86% seen once. The sequencing input was peripheral blood. The receptors here all came from a man aged 60 to 75 with COVID-19, enrolled during active disease.

The chain has TRBV7-3 and TRBJ1-2; D is ambiguous. Germline loops: CDR1 SGHTA, CDR2 FQGTGA. CDR3 length equals 17 residues. V was pared by 0 bases and J by 8 bases, with 22 bases between. The CDR3 DNA reads as TGTGCCAGCAGCTTAACGGCGGATGTCGGCCTAATGGAAGGCTACACCTTC. This sequence encodes CASSLTADVGLMEGYTF.

The CDR3 nucleotides are TGTGCCAGCAGTTACGAGGGGGGGGTTCAGCCCCAGCATTTT. It encodes CASSYEGGVQPQHF. The J gene is TRBJ1-5, the V gene TRBV6-5, with D perhaps TRBD1 (6 bases). The germline gives CDR1 MNHEY, CDR2 SVGAGI. The CDR3 contains 14 residues. Trimming removed 2 bases at V and 6 bases at J, with 11 bases between.

This chain uses TRBV6-1 with TRBJ2-2, with D tentatively TRBD1 (5 bases). V gave up 3 bases and J gave up 0 bases, with 8 bases separating them. CDR1 is MNHNS, CDR2 SASEGT, per germline. CDR3 length equals 15 residues. The CDR3 bases are TGTGCCAGCAGTGAGGGGCAGGCGAACACCGGGGAGCTGTTTTTT. This codes for CASSEGQANTGELFF.

The CDR3 region is CASSARSGGLSYNEQFF. Written as DNA, the CDR3 is TGTGCCAGCAGCGCGAGAAGCGGGGGTCTATCCTACAATGAGCAGTTCTTC. The chain joins TRBV7-2 to TRBJ2-1, with TRBD2 matching over 8 bases. The V and J ends lost 5 bases and 1 base, in that order; junction bases with no gene match: 10. The CDR3 is 17 residues long. The germline V gene encodes CDR1 SGHTA and CDR2 FQGNSA.

The chain's CDR3 is CASSPGLAPYNEQFF. DNA for the CDR3: TGTGCCAGTAGTCCCGGACTAGCTCCGTACAATGAGCAGTTCTTC. V and J are TRBV19 and TRBJ2-1; 8 bases fit TRBD2. Germline V gene sequence: CDR1 LNHDA, CDR2 SQIVND (reference sequence). The CDR3 has 15 amino acids. With 5 bases clipped from V and 4 bases from J, the junction kept 7 bases outside the gene matches. The complete variable domain, with remaining parts taken from reference TRBV19 and TRBJ2-1, reads DGGITQSPKYLFRKEGQNVTLSCEQNLNHDAMYWYRQDPGQGLRLIYYSQIVNDFQKGDIAEGYSVSREKKESFPLTVTSAQKNPTAFYLCASSPGLAPYNEQFFGPGTRLTVL.

V gene TRBV27 combines with J gene TRBJ2-5; possibly TRBD1 for D (6 bases). CDR3 length equals 13 residues. V lost 2 bases, J lost 2 bases, and 6 bases lay in between. Germline V gene data show CDR1 as MNHEY and CDR2 as SMNVEV (reference sequence). The CDR3 DNA is TGTGCCAGCAGTTTAAGGGGGCAAGAGACCCAGTACTTC. Protein sequence: CASSLRGQETQYF.

V gene TRBV7-9 combines with J gene TRBJ2-7; 7 positions agree with TRBD2. V shed 5 bases, J shed 2 bases, and the junction held 12 bases outside the gene matches. From germline, CDR1 is SEHNR and CDR2 FQNEAQ (reference sequence). The CDR3 extends over 16 amino acids. The CDR3 region has the DNA TGTGCCAGCAGCCCCCTCGGTGCTAGCGGAGCCTACGAGCAGTACTTC. Translation gives CASSPLGASGAYEQYF.

This sequence joins TRBV7-2 and TRBJ2-5, with a possible D match to TRBD2 (6 bases). CDR1 and CDR2 (germline): SGHTA, FQGNSA. Trimming removed 5 bases at V and 1 base at J, with 14 bases between. CDR3 length: 15 residues. The CDR3 region is CASSLQRRGQETQYF. The CDR3, as DNA: TGTGCCAGCAGCCTACAAAGGAGGGGCCAAGAGACCCAGTACTTC.

A word on this clone: Other nucleotide sequences from this sample produce the same CDR3. V is TRBV15 and J is TRBJ1-5; 8 positions match TRBD1. The germline V gene encodes CDR1 LNHNV and CDR2 YYDKDF (reference sequence). J lost 7 bases, V lost 1 base, and 3 bases had no gene match. This CDR3 has 14 residues. The CDR3, as DNA: TGTGCCACCAGCAGAGCAGGGGGCGGGCAGCCCCAGCATTTT. This encodes CATSRAGGGQPQHF.

V is TRBV5-1 and J is TRBJ1-1; possibly TRBD1 for D (6 bases). V shed 7 bases and J shed 2 bases, with 12 bases lying between them. The length of the CDR3 is 13 residues. The germline CDR1 and CDR2 sequences are SGHRS and YFSETQ. The CDR3 loop reads CASVPTGNTEAFF. DNA of the CDR3: TGCGCCAGCGTGCCGACAGGAAACACTGAAGCTTTCTTT.

The gene calls are TRBV6-5 and TRBJ1-2; D may be TRBD1 (5 bases). The CDR3 totals 15 residues. From germline, CDR1 is MNHEY and CDR2 SVGAGI. Between the trimmed V and J ends, which lost 6 bases and 2 bases, there was a span of 16 bases. The CDR3 bases are TGTGCCAGCAGGAAATTTCAGACAGTCAACTATGGCTACACCTTC. Translated: CASRKFQTVNYGYTF.

This chain connects TRBV12-3 or TRBV12-4 to TRBJ2-7, with 9 bases that match TRBD1. Trimming at V came to 4 bases and at J to 9 bases, leaving 7 bases not matched to a gene. The CDR3 covers 13 residues. The CDR3 coding sequence is TGTGCCAGCAGTTCCGGGACAGGGAAAGGGCAGTACTTC. Translation gives CASSSGTGKGQYF.

The V call is TRBV7-2, the J call TRBJ1-2, with 11 bases aligning to TRBD1. The V gene's germline CDR1 is SGHTA and CDR2 FQGNSA. V shed 5 bases and J 2 bases; nucleotides not matched to a gene: 4. This CDR3 is 15 amino acids long. The CDR3 region has the DNA TGTGCCAGCAGCCTTGGACAGGGGGCCAACTATGGCTACACCTTC. Translation gives CASSLGQGANYGYTF.

The chain has TRBV27 and TRBJ2-1, with TRBD2 identical over 12 bases. Germline-derived CDR1 and CDR2 are MNHEY and SMNVEV (reference sequence). J was trimmed by 4 bases and V by 8 bases; bases with no gene match: 3. The CDR3 spans 14 residues. CDR3 sequence reads: CASGLAGLYNEQFF. In nucleotides, the CDR3 is TGTGCCAGCGGACTAGCGGGGCTGTACAATGAGCAGTTCTTC.

The chain couples TRBV7-3 to TRBJ1-1, with D unclear. The CDR3 length is 13 residues. Germline CDR1 SGHTA, CDR2 FQGTGA. Trimming shortened V by 5 bases and J by 3 bases, and 10 bases separated the two germline ends. CDR3 DNA sequence: TGTGCCAGCAGCCGAAGCCAGGACACTGAAGCTTTCTTT. Protein: CASSRSQDTEAFF.

This clone appeared a few times. The J gene is TRBJ1-4, the V gene TRBV4-3; no clear D gene. The CDR3 is 16 amino acids. Trimming removed 0 bases at V and 7 bases at J, with 15 bases between. Germline CDR1 reads LGHNA; CDR2 reads YSLEER. Here the CDR3 DNA reads TGCGCCAGCAGCCAAGATAATCGGCAGGATACTGAAAAACTGTTTTTT. This sequence encodes CASSQDNRQDTEKLFF.

The table lists this clone with a few counts. The rearrangement uses TRBV12-3 or TRBV12-4 and TRBJ2-3; D ambiguous. This CDR3 region has 13 residues. Trimming took off 5 bases at V and 6 bases at J, with 12 bases between the two ends. CDR3 coding DNA: TGTGCCAGCAGTCCAGAGGCCTGGGATACGCAGTATTTT. Encoded protein: CASSPEAWDTQYF.

This chain joins TRBV6-5 and TRBJ1-1, with 10 bases identical to TRBD1. J gave up 10 bases and V 6 bases, and 5 bases lay outside the gene matches. CDR3 length: 12 residues. Germline loops: CDR1 MNHEY, CDR2 SVGAGI. The CDR3 loop is CASRNDRGRAFF. CDR3 bases: TGTGCCAGCAGAAATGACAGGGGGCGAGCTTTCTTT.

The rearrangement links TRBV29-1 to TRBJ2-5; TRBD1 agrees at 8 bases. J gave up 5 bases and V 5 bases, and 16 bases lay outside the gene matches. Germline V lookup: CDR1 SQVTM, CDR2 ANQGSEA. The length of the CDR3 is 16 residues. The CDR3 here is CSVNGGARGHWETQYF. CDR3 DNA: TGCAGCGTTAATGGTGGCGCCAGGGGGCACTGGGAGACCCAGTACTTC.

The V call is TRBV7-3, the J call TRBJ1-6; 9 bases fit TRBD1. Germline V gives CDR1 SGHTA, CDR2 FQGTGA. Trimming removed 5 bases from V and 9 bases from J; junction bases left unmatched: 11. This CDR3 has 16 residues. The CDR3 bases are TGTGCCAGCAGCGATGAAGCCGGGACAGGGAGTTCACCCCTCCACTTT. Its protein is CASSDEAGTGSSPLHF.

The count of this clone is one. The J gene is TRBJ1-2, the V gene TRBV7-2; the match to TRBD1 covers 9 bases. This CDR3 contains 13 residues. Germline V gives CDR1 SGHTA, CDR2 FQGNSA. Trimming cost V 7 bases and J 2 bases; bases outside gene matches: 2. CDR3 residues: CASIGTGNYGYTF. CDR3 DNA sequence: TGTGCCAGCATCGGGACAGGGAACTATGGCTACACCTTC.

V is TRBV7-8 and J is TRBJ2-7; 7 bases align to TRBD2. The trim removed 5 bases at V and 6 bases at J, leaving 10 bases unmatched. This CDR3 spans 14 amino acids. Per germline, CDR1 SGHVS and CDR2 FQNEAQ. CDR3: CASSAGFTSVEQYF. The CDR3 DNA reads TGTGCCAGCAGCGCAGGGTTCACTAGCGTCGAGCAGTACTTC.